The source of this T cell receptor (beta chain) is a study of blood T cell repertoires in COVID-19. Study-wide background: Researchers got acute and convalescent COVID-19 samples from the United States, Italy and Spain. T cells, B-cell-depleted T cells, or PBMCs supplied cDNA or gDNA.

Original handling: Reference gene primer amplification yielded estimated nucleated cell counts. TCRdb keeps only in-frame clones here, not all; method: immunoSEQ multiplex PCR. V and J calls and clone size are copied from that table; D and trimming were computed from the DNA. The repertoire holds fewer than 350,000 clones, with approximately 81% as singletons. The CDR3 has 15 residues. Trimming pared 0 bases from V and 4 bases from J, leaving 11 bases between. Germline V gene data show CDR1 as SGHTA and CDR2 as FQGNSA. The receptor was isolated from a woman aged 60 to 75 with active or convalescent COVID-19. The gene calls are TRBV7-2 and TRBJ2-3; D perhaps matches TRBD2 (6 bases). Material for sequencing was peripheral blood. The CDR3 sequence: CASSLAAGPPDTQYF. DNA for the CDR3: TGTGCCAGCAGCTTAGCAGCGGGCCCTCCAGATACGCAGTATTTT.